This passage covers 30 T cell receptor beta chains from one sample sequenced in a study of blood T cell repertoires in COVID-19. Assay used: immunoSEQ multiplex PCR; TCRdb lists only in-frame clones, some missing. The sample has more than 200,000 clones, 84% seen once. The sample taken for sequencing was peripheral blood. These receptors were obtained from a man aged 60 to 69 with acute or convalescent COVID-19.

The chain joins TRBV10-3 to TRBJ2-3, with 8 bases identical to TRBD1. The CDR3 contains 14 residues. V lost 8 bases and J lost 4; bases outside the gene matches: 8. Germline V gene lookup returns CDR1 ENHRY and CDR2 SYGVKD. The CDR3 sequence is CAIWTGFFADTQYF. DNA for the CDR3: TGTGCCATCTGGACAGGGTTTTTCGCAGATACGCAGTATTTT.

This rearrangement joins TRBV5-1 to TRBJ2-5; 10 bases fit TRBD1. The V segment lost 4 bases and the J segment 5 bases; nucleotides outside the gene matches: 8. Germline CDR1 is SGHRS and CDR2 is YFSETQ. The CDR3 totals 15 residues. The CDR3 here is CASSVGTTGGETQYF. The CDR3 DNA follows: TGCGCCAGCAGCGTTGGGACGACAGGGGGCGAGACCCAGTACTTC. Based on the CDR3 plus reference TRBV5-1 and TRBJ2-5, the full variable domain is KAGVTQTPRYLIKTRGQQVTLSCSPISGHRSVSWYQQTPGQGLQFLFEYFSETQRNKGNFPGRFSGRQFSNSRSEMNVSTLELGDSALYLCASSVGTTGGETQYFGPGTRLLVL.

This chain uses TRBV7-2 with TRBJ2-3; 11 positions match TRBD2. The CDR3 spans 17 residues. Germline trimming cut 2 bases from V and 4 bases from J; bases unmatched to any gene: 8. Germline V gene lookup returns CDR1 SGHTA and CDR2 FQGNSA. CDR3 DNA sequence: TGTGCCAGCAGCTTACTAGCGGGAGGTGGGGAGGCAGATACGCAGTATTTT. It is translated as CASSLLAGGGEADTQYF. The variable domain in full, completed from reference TRBV7-2 and TRBJ2-3, reads GAGVSQSPSNKVTEKGKDVELRCDPISGHTALYWYRQSLGQGLEFLIYFQGNSAPDKSGLPSDRFSAERTGGSVSTLTIQRTQQEDSAVYLCASSLLAGGGEADTQYFGPGTRLTVL.

The chain links TRBV10-3 to TRBJ2-3; 14 bases align to TRBD2. V shed 6 bases and J 2 bases; nucleotides not matched to a gene: 7. This CDR3 spans 17 amino acids. Germline assignment: CDR1 ENHRY and CDR2 SYGVKD. This CDR3 reads CAISGTSGSFDTDTQYF. The CDR3 DNA sequence: TGTGCCATCAGCGGGACTAGCGGGAGCTTTGACACAGATACGCAGTATTTT.

This clone was counted once. J is TRBJ1-5 and V is TRBV19; the D is unclear. Germline CDR1 is LNHDA and CDR2 is SQIVND (reference sequence). CDR3 length: 17 amino acids. The V and J ends lost 7 bases and 4 bases respectively, with 23 bases between them. For the CDR3, the DNA is TGTGCCAGTACCCCCAAAACTCCGGCAGGAAGGAATCAGCCCCAGCATTTT. Protein sequence: CASTPKTPAGRNQPQHF.

The chain is built from TRBV7-8 and TRBJ2-7; 11 bases are shared with TRBD2. This CDR3 has 16 amino acids. The germline CDR1 and CDR2 sequences are SGHVS and FQNEAQ. V was clipped by 1 base and J by 3 bases; unmatched bases: 5. The DNA for the CDR3 is TGTGCCAGCAGCTTAGGGCGGACTAGCGGGTACTACGAGCAGTACTTC. Translated, it gives CASSLGRTSGYYEQYF.

The rearrangement links TRBV6-4 to TRBJ2-1; the match to TRBD1 covers 10 bases. Germline loops: CDR1 MRHNA, CDR2 SNTAGT. Losses at the gene ends were 5 bases for V and 7 bases for J; bases not matched to a gene: 8. This CDR3 contains 15 residues. The CDR3 protein is CASSSQGQGPNEQFF. The CDR3 region has the DNA TGTGCCAGCAGTTCCCAGGGACAGGGGCCGAATGAGCAGTTCTTC.

This clone showed up just a few times. The chain couples TRBV7-3 to TRBJ2-2, with TRBD1 as a possible D gene (5 bases). This CDR3 region has 15 residues. The V end lost 2 bases, the J end lost 5 bases, and 12 bases lay between the germline ends. The V gene's germline CDR1 is SGHTA and CDR2 FQGTGA. The CDR3 region has the DNA TGTGCCAGCAGCTTAGACAGTCTCCGAACCGGGGAGCTGTTTTTT. Amino acids: CASSLDSLRTGELFF.

CDR3 region: CASSLRGGAAGELFF. The CDR3 DNA reads TGTGCCAGCAGCTTGCGCGGGGGGGCCGCAGGGGAGCTGTTTTTT. The V gene is TRBV5-6, the J gene TRBJ2-2, with TRBD2 matching over 9 bases. Germline assignment: CDR1 SGHDT and CDR2 YYEEEE. V gave up 1 base and J gave up 8 bases; unmatched junction bases: 6. The CDR3 loop spans 15 amino acids. Together with reference TRBV5-6 and TRBJ2-2, the CDR3 gives the full variable domain: DAGVTQSPTHLIKTRGQQVTLRCSPKSGHDTVSWYQQALGQGPQFIFQYYEEEERQRGNFPDRFSGHQFPNYSSELNVNALLLGDSALYLCASSLRGGAAGELFFGEGSRLTVL.

The genes are TRBV3-1 (or the pseudogene TRBV3-2) and TRBJ2-1; 11 nucleotides agree with TRBD2. The CDR3 totals 15 residues. Germline V CDR1 and CDR2: LGHDT, YNNKEL (reference sequence). The junction had 5 bases not matched to a gene; V was cut back by 5 bases and J by 5 bases. This CDR3 is CASSFGTSGHNEQFF. The CDR3 DNA follows: TGTGCCAGCAGCTTCGGGACTAGCGGCCACAATGAGCAGTTCTTC.

The J gene is TRBJ2-2, the V gene TRBV5-4; 7 bases match TRBD2. V dropped 2 bases and J dropped 0; count of bases not matched to a gene: 7. CDR3 length: 17 residues. The germline V gene has CDR1 SGHNT and CDR2 YYREEE (reference sequence). In nucleotides, the CDR3 is TGTGCCAGCAGCTTTGCCAAGCGGGGATCGAACACCGGGGAGCTGTTTTTT. It specifies CASSFAKRGSNTGELFF.

V and J are TRBV7-2 and TRBJ2-1, with 15 bases identical to TRBD2. Trimming removed 1 base from V and 9 bases from J; junction bases left unmatched: 7. The CDR3 covers 17 residues. The V gene's germline CDR1 is SGHTA and CDR2 FQGNSA. CDR3: CASSLVGTSGRSSEQFF. In DNA, the CDR3 is TGTGCCAGCAGCTTAGTCGGGACTAGCGGGAGGAGTAGTGAGCAGTTCTTC.

A single count supports this clone. The V call is TRBV3-1 (or the pseudogene TRBV3-2), the J call TRBJ2-1, with a weak D call TRBD1 (6 bases). The V gene's germline CDR1 is LGHDT and CDR2 YNNKEL (reference sequence). Between the trimmed V and J ends, which lost 4 bases and 0 bases, there was a span of 16 bases. The CDR3 runs 17 residues. The CDR3 protein is CASSPTQGLNSYNEQFF. As DNA, the CDR3 is TGTGCCAGCAGCCCTACTCAGGGGCTAAACTCCTACAATGAGCAGTTCTTC.

The chain couples TRBV10-3 to TRBJ2-7; 9 bases line up with TRBD1. The CDR3 is 14 residues long. J was trimmed by 1 base and V by 6 bases; bases with no gene match: 4. Per germline, CDR1 ENHRY and CDR2 SYGVKD. CDR3 sequence (DNA): TGTGCCATCAGCTCCGGGACAGGGTCCTACGAGCAGTACTTC. It specifies CAISSGTGSYEQYF.

The V gene is TRBV18, the J gene TRBJ1-1; TRBD1 is a possible D gene (5 bases). Germline V CDR1 and CDR2: KGHSH, LQKENI. The CDR3 has 13 amino acids. V was cut by 0 bases and J by 8 bases, with 10 bases left in between. The CDR3 DNA reads as TGTGCCAGCTCACCACCGGCAGGGCGGGAAGCTTTCTTT. Its translation is CASSPPAGREAFF.

The rearrangement joins TRBV7-2 to TRBJ1-4; 10 bases match TRBD1. CDR1 and CDR2 (germline): SGHTA, FQGNSA. The CDR3 extends over 16 amino acids. V lost 3 bases and J lost 7; bases outside the gene matches: 8. The CDR3 here is CASSFRQGALSEKLFF. Written as DNA, the CDR3 is TGTGCCAGCAGCTTTAGACAGGGGGCGCTTTCTGAAAAACTGTTTTTT.

This clone was recorded once. The junction departs from germline at one end; a sequencing error may be responsible. This sequence joins TRBV5-4 and TRBJ2-5; D perhaps matches TRBD2 (5 bases). Germline V gene lookup returns CDR1 SGHNT and CDR2 YYREEE (reference sequence). The CDR3 has 15 amino acids. CDR3 loop: CASSSPGFNQETQYF. CDR3 in DNA: TGTGCCAGCAGCTCACCGGGGTTCAACCAGGAGACCCAGTACTTC.

The chain recombines TRBV3-1 (or the pseudogene TRBV3-2) with TRBJ2-5, with 12 bases aligning to TRBD2. CDR3 length: 18 residues. Trimming at V came to 1 base and at J to 5 bases, leaving 11 bases not matched to a gene. Germline V CDR1 and CDR2: LGHDT, YNNKEL (reference sequence). In DNA form, the CDR3 reads TGTGCCAGCAGCCAAGCCGGACTAGCGGGGAGCACCGGGGAGACCCAGTACTTC. Residues: CASSQAGLAGSTGETQYF.

This chain connects TRBV5-6 to TRBJ2-3; tentative D call: TRBD2 (7 bases). The CDR3 runs to 19 residues. The germline V gene has CDR1 SGHDT and CDR2 YYEEEE. V lost 1 base to trimming and J lost 5 bases, with 26 bases between them. The CDR3 spells CASSLPEVGRGRGRDTQYF. Here the CDR3 DNA reads TGTGCCAGCAGCTTGCCCGAAGTAGGAAGGGGGAGGGGTCGAGATACGCAGTATTTT.

The chain couples TRBV6-5 to TRBJ2-5, with D maybe TRBD2 (5 bases). The ends were cut back, 6 bases at V and 0 bases at J, with 8 bases in the middle. There are 13 residues in the CDR3. The V gene's germline CDR1 is MNHEY and CDR2 SVGAGI. The chain's CDR3 is CASRGAYQETQYF. The DNA for the CDR3 is TGTGCCAGCAGGGGAGCGTACCAAGAGACCCAGTACTTC.

J is TRBJ1-1 and V is TRBV29-1; tentatively, D is TRBD1 (6 bases). Germline V lookup: CDR1 SQVTM, CDR2 ANQGSEA. The CDR3 has 15 amino acids. The V gene lost 6 bases and the J gene lost 2 bases, with 19 bases spanning the gap. The CDR3, as DNA: TGCAGCGTACCTTCTCCCAGGGGCCCCAACACTGAAGCTTTCTTT. It specifies CSVPSPRGPNTEAFF. The whole variable domain, remainder taken from reference TRBV29-1 and TRBJ1-1, is SAVISQKPSRDICQRGTSLTIQCQVDSQVTMMFWYRQQPGQSLTLIATANQGSEATYESGFVIDKFPISRPNLTFSTLTVSNMSPEDSSIYLCSVPSPRGPNTEAFFGQGTRLTVV.

The chain uses TRBV4-1 and TRBJ1-1; no clear D. V was pared by 0 bases and J by 0 bases, with 11 bases between. The germline gives CDR1 MGHRA, CDR2 YSYEKL. There are 16 residues in the CDR3. The CDR3 is CASSQDIQILNTEAFF. The CDR3 DNA follows: TGCGCCAGCAGCCAAGATATCCAGATATTGAACACTGAAGCTTTCTTT.

The rearrangement uses TRBV7-3 and TRBJ2-7, with TRBD2 matching 10 bases. The ends lost 2 bases at V and 5 bases at J; junction bases unmatched: 6. This CDR3 contains 15 residues. Germline V gene sequence: CDR1 SGHTA, CDR2 FQGTGA. The CDR3 spells CASSLLAGALDEQYF. CDR3 DNA: TGTGCCAGCAGCTTACTAGCGGGGGCTCTTGACGAGCAGTACTTC.

The genes are TRBV28 and TRBJ2-7; 15 bases align to TRBD2. V shed 5 bases, J shed 12 bases, and the junction held 17 bases outside the gene matches. The CDR3 consists of 17 residues. The germline V gene has CDR1 MDHEN and CDR2 SYDVKM. The CDR3 DNA reads TGTGCCAGCAGTCCCGTTCGGACTAGCGGGAGGGCCAGGGATTGGTACTTC. This encodes CASSPVRTSGRARDWYF.

Remarks on this clone: The same CDR3 also results from other DNA sequences found in this sample. V and J are TRBV2 and TRBJ1-5, with 7 bases fitting TRBD1. Trimming removed 4 bases from V and 4 bases from J; junction bases left unmatched: 1. In germline, CDR1 is SNHLY, CDR2 FYNNEI. This CDR3 contains 13 residues. In DNA form, the CDR3 reads TGTGCCAGCAGTGGACAGGGAAATCAGCCCCAGCATTTT. Amino acid sequence: CASSGQGNQPQHF.

The chain combines TRBV19 with TRBJ2-2, with 11 positions matching TRBD2. J was trimmed by 6 bases and V by 5 bases; bases with no gene match: 8. Germline CDR1 and CDR2: LNHDA and SQIVND (reference sequence). The CDR3 is 16 residues long. CDR3 region: CASSGTSGSFSGELFF. The CDR3 DNA reads as TGTGCCAGTAGTGGAACTAGCGGGAGTTTTTCCGGGGAGCTGTTTTTT.

The chain is built from TRBV5-1 and TRBJ1-4, with 10 bases that match TRBD1. Trimming at V came to 4 bases and at J to 7 bases, leaving 7 bases not matched to a gene. CDR3 length equals 15 residues. Looked up from germline, CDR1 is SGHRS and CDR2 is YFSETQ. Here the CDR3 DNA reads TGCGCCAGCAGCCCGGCAGGGACAGGGGCTGAAAAACTGTTTTTT. This encodes CASSPAGTGAEKLFF.

The V and J genes are TRBV7-9 and TRBJ1-2; TRBD1 matches 8 bases. The CDR3 is 14 residues long. Germline V lookup: CDR1 SEHNR, CDR2 FQNEAQ (reference sequence). J lost 6 bases, V lost 5 bases, and 8 bases had no gene match. CDR3 residues: CASSPGQGRHGYTF. The CDR3 nucleotides read TGTGCCAGCAGCCCCGGACAGGGTAGGCATGGCTACACCTTC.

Only one count was recorded for this clone. The chain employs TRBV6-2 or TRBV6-3 and TRBJ2-7; tentatively, D is TRBD1 (5 bases). Trimming removed 5 bases from V and 4 bases from J, with 9 bases in between. This CDR3 is 12 amino acids long. The germline gives CDR1 MNHEY, CDR2 SVGEGT. This CDR3 is CASSPQGYEQYF. The DNA for the CDR3 is TGTGCCAGCAGTCCCCAGGGTTACGAGCAGTACTTC.

This clone was counted between two and nine times. This rearrangement joins TRBV9 to TRBJ2-5, with D perhaps matching TRBD1 (5 bases). V was clipped by 4 bases and J by 5 bases, with 21 bases between them. There are 16 residues in the CDR3. Per germline, CDR1 SGDLS and CDR2 YYNGEE. DNA of the CDR3: TGTGCCAGCAGCACAGGAGAGCTATCAGGGTTGGAGACCCAGTACTTC. Its protein is CASSTGELSGLETQYF. Supplemented by reference TRBV9 and TRBJ2-5, the full variable domain reads DSGVTQTPKHLITATGQRVTLRCSPRSGDLSVYWYQQSLDQGLQFLIQYYNGEERAKGNILERFSAQQFPDLHSELNLSSLELGDSALYFCASSTGELSGLETQYFGPGTRLLVL.